This TCR beta chain was obtained from a study of T cells in pancreatic ductal adenocarcinoma. Study-wide findings and caveats: Tumors hold more CD45RO+ effector T cells, which may bias toward lower diversity. Blood clonality (around 0.072) did not differ significantly from tumor (around 0.12). The resected pancreatic cancer cohort was biased toward the minority with early-stage disease. Tumor samples had fewer productive templates and 7.5 to 9.5-fold fewer unique clonotypes than blood.

Surgery without prior neoadjuvant therapy was the treatment of the selected pancreatic ductal adenocarcinoma patients. Using immunoSEQ multiplex PCR, the repertoire was profiled, and TCRdb retains in-frame clones only, with some absent. The table lists some 16,000 clones, about 93% of them singletons. Points on this clone: Antigen unknown.

This CDR3 is 16 amino acids long. Trimming cost V 2 bases and J 0 bases, with 11 bases left between them. The germline V gene has CDR1 MNHEY and CDR2 SMNVEV (reference sequence). V and J are TRBV27 and TRBJ2-1; a possible D gene is TRBD2 (6 bases). This TCR was sampled from a human donor with pancreatic ductal adenocarcinoma. Sequenced material: PBMCs. CDR3 nucleotide sequence: TGTGCCAGCAGTTTAGGAGCGGGCAGCTCCTACAATGAGCAGTTCTTC. As protein: CASSLGAGSSYNEQFF.